This is a list of T cell receptor beta chains from one sample in a study of cytomegalovirus exposure and HLA in healthy donors. Profiling relied on immunoSEQ multiplex PCR, and the TCRdb table lists in-frame clones only, not all of them. The sample includes about 54,000 clones. The sequenced material came from PBMCs. The receptors originated from a woman aged 40 to 55 in good health and CMV-seronegative. The conserved cysteine and the conserved F or W are not part of the CDR3 here.

CDR3aa,v_gene,j_gene
ASSDPYAGRETQY,TRBV9,TRBJ2-5
ASSPDRLNTGELF,TRBV5-1,TRBJ2-2
AWTMDRGTDTQY,TRBV30,TRBJ2-3
ASSLGQVNEKLF,TRBV5-5,TRBJ1-4
AWSVSLISSVVDGYT,TRBV30,TRBJ1-2
ASSIPLRRGGGDNEQF,TRBV19,TRBJ2-1
ASSVNPGETQY,TRBV9,TRBJ2-5
ASSYREGGELF,TRBV7-7,TRBJ2-2
ASSRRDRVYEQY,TRBV18,TRBJ2-7
ASSTGQGPYYEQY,TRBV28,TRBJ2-7
ASSRAGQPNEKLF,TRBV5-1,TRBJ1-4
ASSYGTAYEQY,TRBV7-9,TRBJ2-7
AWSVTTGSPLH,TRBV30,TRBJ1-6
AISAGGGNQPQH,TRBV10-3,TRBJ1-5
ASSPPYGGGETQY,TRBV18,TRBJ2-5
ASIRASGSYEQY,TRBV6-1,TRBJ2-7
ASSLTPSGRARETQY,TRBV27,TRBJ2-5
ASSQGTGGSTDTQY,TRBV4-1,TRBJ2-3
ASSFMAAAGGGEAF,TRBV7-9,TRBJ1-1
ASSLDLANTGELF,TRBV9,TRBJ2-2
ASSVSTDRRYGYT,TRBV19,TRBJ1-2
ASSLSGESGYT,TRBV27,TRBJ1-2
ATLRDPYQPQH,TRBV19,TRBJ1-5
ASSQDTVTGTQY,TRBV4-1,TRBJ2-3
ASRSLNTEAF,TRBV28,TRBJ1-1
SASGGQGGETQY,TRBV29-1,TRBJ2-5
ASRRNSGAARQETQY,TRBV2,TRBJ2-5
ASSFSGTYNEQF,TRBV19,TRBJ2-1
ASSFFGQGDNSPLH,TRBV5-8,TRBJ1-6
ASSFGTVPSGANVLT,TRBV13,TRBJ2-6
ASSPRGSGSYEQY,TRBV9,TRBJ2-7
ASSLGASGGGPTYEQY,TRBV7-8,TRBJ2-7
ASSELGGGEQY,TRBV21-1,TRBJ2-7
ARSGKNPHEQY,TRBV2,TRBJ2-7
ASSLGGQLGNEQF,TRBV5-6,TRBJ2-1
ASSQGVTGELF,TRBV4-3,TRBJ2-2
ASSYGQHNEKLF,TRBV6-5,TRBJ1-4
ASSRYNTGSDNEKLF,TRBV18,TRBJ1-4
ASSPPGLAGGYNEQF,TRBV18,TRBJ2-1
ASSLGQAAGQPQH,TRBV7-9,TRBJ1-5
ASTLQGSRSNYGYT,TRBV28,TRBJ1-2